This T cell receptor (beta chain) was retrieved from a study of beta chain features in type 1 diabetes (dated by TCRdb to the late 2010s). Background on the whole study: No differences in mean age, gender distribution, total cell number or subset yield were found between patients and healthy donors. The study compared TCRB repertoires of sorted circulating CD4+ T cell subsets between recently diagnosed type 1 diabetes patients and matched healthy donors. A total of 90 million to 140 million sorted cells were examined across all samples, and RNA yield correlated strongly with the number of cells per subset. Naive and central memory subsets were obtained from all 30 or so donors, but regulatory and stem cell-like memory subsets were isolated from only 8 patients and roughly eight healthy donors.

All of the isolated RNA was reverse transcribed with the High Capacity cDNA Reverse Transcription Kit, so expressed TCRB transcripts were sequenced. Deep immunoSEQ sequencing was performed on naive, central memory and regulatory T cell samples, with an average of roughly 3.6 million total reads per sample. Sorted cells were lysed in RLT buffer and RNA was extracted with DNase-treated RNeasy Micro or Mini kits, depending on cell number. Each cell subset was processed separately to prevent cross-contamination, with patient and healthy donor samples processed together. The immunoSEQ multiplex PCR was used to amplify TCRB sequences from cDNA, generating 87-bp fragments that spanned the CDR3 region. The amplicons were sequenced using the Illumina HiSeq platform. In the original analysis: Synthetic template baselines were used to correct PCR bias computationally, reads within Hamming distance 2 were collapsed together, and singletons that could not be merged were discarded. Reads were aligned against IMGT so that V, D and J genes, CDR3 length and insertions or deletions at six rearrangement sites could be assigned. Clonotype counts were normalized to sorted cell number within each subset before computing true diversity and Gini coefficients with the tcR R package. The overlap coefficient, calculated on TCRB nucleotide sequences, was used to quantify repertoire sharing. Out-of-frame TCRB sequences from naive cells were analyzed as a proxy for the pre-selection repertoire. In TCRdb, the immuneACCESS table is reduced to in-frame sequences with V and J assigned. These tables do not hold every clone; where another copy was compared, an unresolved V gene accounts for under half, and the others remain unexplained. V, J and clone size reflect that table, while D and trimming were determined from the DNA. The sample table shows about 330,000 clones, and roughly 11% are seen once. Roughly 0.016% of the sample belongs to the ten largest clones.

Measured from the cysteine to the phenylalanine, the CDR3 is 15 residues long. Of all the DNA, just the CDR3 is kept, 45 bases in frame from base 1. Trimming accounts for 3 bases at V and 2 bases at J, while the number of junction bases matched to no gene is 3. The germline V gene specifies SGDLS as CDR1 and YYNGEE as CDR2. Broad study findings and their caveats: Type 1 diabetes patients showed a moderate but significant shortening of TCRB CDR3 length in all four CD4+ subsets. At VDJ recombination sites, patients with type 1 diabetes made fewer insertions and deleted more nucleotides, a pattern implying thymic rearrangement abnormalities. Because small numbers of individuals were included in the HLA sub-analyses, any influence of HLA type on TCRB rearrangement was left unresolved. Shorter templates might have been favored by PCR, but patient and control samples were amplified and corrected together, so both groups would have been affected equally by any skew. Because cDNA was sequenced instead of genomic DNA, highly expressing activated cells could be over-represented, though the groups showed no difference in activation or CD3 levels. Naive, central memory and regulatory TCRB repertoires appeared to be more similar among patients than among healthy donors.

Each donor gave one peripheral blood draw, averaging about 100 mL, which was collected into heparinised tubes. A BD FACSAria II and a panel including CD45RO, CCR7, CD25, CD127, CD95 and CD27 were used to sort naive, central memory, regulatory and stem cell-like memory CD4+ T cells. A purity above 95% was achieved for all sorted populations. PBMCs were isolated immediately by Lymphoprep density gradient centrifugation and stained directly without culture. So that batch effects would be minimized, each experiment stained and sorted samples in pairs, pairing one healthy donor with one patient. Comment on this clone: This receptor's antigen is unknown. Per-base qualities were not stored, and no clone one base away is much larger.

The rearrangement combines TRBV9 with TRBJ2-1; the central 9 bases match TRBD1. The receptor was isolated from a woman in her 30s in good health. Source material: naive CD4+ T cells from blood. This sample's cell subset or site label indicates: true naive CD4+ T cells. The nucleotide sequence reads TGTGCCAGCAGCGGACGGGACAGGGCCTACAATGAGCAGTTCTTC. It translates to CASSGRDRAYNEQFF.